This T cell receptor beta chain appears in the sequencing data of a study of shared clonotypes between healthy human individuals. For the study at large: Donors were a couple of women and three men aged 18 to 49. Findings and caveats of the study: Against clonotypes common to all four donors, non-shared ones had lower generation probabilities.

Every donor was a Caucasian adult from Nashville, Tennessee. Concerning this clone itself: Its antigen remains unidentified.

The trim removed 7 bases at V and 3 bases at J, leaving 12 bases unmatched. The germline CDR1 and CDR2 sequences are MDHEN and SYDVKM. CDR3 length: 16 amino acids. Deep was the level used in running the assay. Here immunoSEQ multiplex PCR was the method, and the copy in TCRdb shows in-frame clones only, minus some. The table has millions of clones, over 85% seen once. Sequencing was performed on naive CD4+ T cells sorted from blood. Documented subset: CD45RA+ positively selected. This sequence joins TRBV28 and TRBJ2-4; the match to TRBD2 covers 7 bases. The origin of this receptor is a young man in good health. The CDR3 region has the DNA TGTGCCAGCACTCCAGCGGGGCTAGAGGGCAAAAACATTCAGTACTTC. This codes for CASTPAGLEGKNIQYF.